The clone carrying this T cell receptor (beta chain) was seen many times. MiXCR was run by TCRdb on the RACE reads, yielding one entry per CDR3 protein. The sample includes around 69,000 distinct CDR3 sequences, 7.5% to 9.5% seen only once; the top ten take about 3.5%. This record belongs to a study of human T cells and chemical hapten exposure. Time point: patch test 2, 6 weeks after DPC sensitization. Stated treatment: therapeutic diphenylcyclopropenone sensitization with weekly scalp DPC. CDR3 length: 14 residues. V shed 0 bases and J shed 1 base, with 6 bases lying between them. From germline, CDR1 is LGHNA and CDR2 YNFKEQ.

This sequence was found in a woman aged 50 to 60 with alopecia areata. Some clones in this sample may be carry-over from other donors' samples. Source: whole blood, taken in connection with sensitization to the hapten diphenylcyclopropenone (DPC). This rearrangement joins TRBV4-2 to TRBJ1-1, with no clear D. As DNA, the CDR3 is TGTGCCAGCAGCCAAGATAAGGAGAACACTGAAGCTTTCTTT. Its protein product is CASSQDKENTEAFF.